A single sample is the source of the 27 T cell receptor beta chains below, sequenced in a study of cytomegalovirus exposure and HLA in healthy donors. A multiplex PCR was run with 60 Vbeta primers and 13 Jbeta primers. Using immunoSEQ multiplex PCR, the repertoire was profiled, and TCRdb retains in-frame clones only, with some absent. Of roughly 250,000 clones detected, just under 85% appear once; the ten largest clones hold approximately 2%. The sequencing sample was made of PBMCs. The receptors come from a woman aged 40-49 years in good health and CMV-seropositive.

The J gene is TRBJ1-1, the V gene TRBV2; 9 nucleotides align to TRBD1. With V trimmed by 6 bases and J by 3 bases, 5 bases remained unmatched. CDR3 size: 14 residues. The germline V gene has CDR1 SNHLY and CDR2 FYNNEI. CDR3 in DNA: TGTGCCAGCAGCGAGGGACAGGGCTACACTGAAGCTTTCTTT. Translation: CASSEGQGYTEAFF.

V usage is TRBV6-5 and J usage is TRBJ2-7; D call uncertain. V was cut by 2 bases and J by 0 bases, with 8 bases left in between. Per germline, CDR1 MNHEY and CDR2 SVGAGI. The CDR3 length is 14 residues. The chain's CDR3 is CASSYLSDSYEQYF. The CDR3 nucleotides read TGTGCCAGCAGTTACCTCAGTGACTCCTACGAGCAGTACTTC.

The V call is TRBV28, the J call TRBJ2-3, with a weak D call TRBD2 (5 bases). Germline values: CDR1 MDHEN, CDR2 SYDVKM. The ends were cut back, 3 bases at V and 5 bases at J, with 6 bases in the middle. CDR3 length equals 12 residues. The CDR3 bases are TGTGCCAGCAGTTTGAGCGGAGATACGCAGTATTTT. It encodes CASSLSGDTQYF.

This clone appeared a single time. The chain joins TRBV18 to TRBJ2-5; 8 bases match TRBD1. This CDR3 comprises 13 residues. The germline gives CDR1 KGHSH, CDR2 LQKENI. Germline trimming cut 2 bases from V and 5 bases from J; bases unmatched to any gene: 1. CDR3 nucleotides: TGTGCCAGCTCACCAACAGGGGGGGAGACCCAGTACTTC. Amino acids: CASSPTGGETQYF.

This chain links TRBV19 with TRBJ2-2; TRBD2 matches at 11 bases. Losses at the gene ends were 5 bases for V and 6 bases for J; bases not matched to a gene: 8. Germline CDR1 and CDR2: LNHDA and SQIVND (reference sequence). The CDR3 sequence is 16 residues long. CDR3 bases: TGTGCCAGTAGTCGATTGTCGGGACTAGCGGCCGGGGAGCTGTTTTTT. This gives the protein CASSRLSGLAAGELFF.

This clone turned up a few times. This chain joins TRBV2 and TRBJ1-2; TRBD1 aligns across 9 bases. V was pared by 3 bases and J by 8 bases, with 7 bases of the junction left unmatched. The CDR3 is 14 residues long. Germline values: CDR1 SNHLY, CDR2 FYNNEI. CDR3: CASSEVRTGDGYTF. The CDR3 nucleotides read TGTGCCAGCAGTGAGGTCCGGACAGGGGACGGCTACACCTTC.

This sequence joins TRBV9 and TRBJ2-1; the match to TRBD2 covers 8 bases. Unmatched junction bases numbered 5, after V lost 8 bases and J lost 7 bases. In germline, CDR1 is SGDLS, CDR2 YYNGEE. The CDR3 length is 12 residues. CDR3 nucleotide sequence: TGTGCCAGTCGTTCTAGCGGGAATGAGCAGTTCTTC. The encoded protein is CASRSSGNEQFF.

The chain carries TRBV29-1 and TRBJ1-1; unclear D gene. Looked up from germline, CDR1 is SQVTM and CDR2 is ANQGSEA. V was clipped by 0 bases and J by 4 bases, with 9 bases between them. The CDR3 covers 13 residues. The DNA for the CDR3 is TGCAGCGTTGAAGAGTTCGAGGTCACTGAAGCTTTCTTT. Amino acid sequence: CSVEEFEVTEAFF.

V usage is TRBV2 and J usage is TRBJ2-7; 8 bases align to TRBD2. The V and J ends lost 10 bases and 7 bases, in that order; junction bases with no gene match: 12. Germline CDR1 SNHLY, CDR2 FYNNEI. The CDR3 is 13 amino acids. CDR3 sequence reads: CANSVAGGGEQYF. Here the CDR3 DNA reads TGTGCCAACTCCGTGGCGGGAGGAGGAGAGCAGTACTTC.

The chain joins TRBV9 to TRBJ2-7; 10 bases are a match to TRBD1. Germline V CDR1 and CDR2: SGDLS, YYNGEE. The CDR3 has 14 amino acids. The V and J ends lost 2 bases and 6 bases, in that order; junction bases with no gene match: 5. CDR3 protein: CASSVKGTGAEQYF. The CDR3 DNA sequence: TGTGCCAGCAGCGTTAAAGGGACAGGGGCCGAGCAGTACTTC.

In this sample, this clone turned up a few times. This rearrangement joins TRBV4-2 to TRBJ1-5; D might be TRBD1 (5 bases). Germline lookup yields CDR1 LGHNA and CDR2 YNFKEQ. CDR3 size: 15 residues. Deletions cut 0 bases from V and 6 bases from J, with 12 bases between. The CDR3 is CASSQDAAGIQPQHF. The CDR3 coding sequence is TGTGCCAGCAGCCAAGATGCGGCAGGGATTCAGCCCCAGCATTTT.

The sample holds a few counts of this clone. The chain is built from TRBV28 and TRBJ2-7, with unresolved D. Germline lookup yields CDR1 MDHEN and CDR2 SYDVKM. V gave up 3 bases and J gave up 3 bases, with 15 bases separating them. The CDR3 contains 15 residues. The CDR3 here is CASSLRHAIFYEQYF. The CDR3 bases are TGTGCCAGCAGTTTGAGACATGCTATCTTCTACGAGCAGTACTTC.

The chain employs TRBV9 and TRBJ1-4, with 7 nucleotides matching TRBD1. Germline lookup yields CDR1 SGDLS and CDR2 YYNGEE. The length of the CDR3 is 16 residues. V was pared by 4 bases and J by 8 bases, with 14 bases of the junction left unmatched. The CDR3 nucleotides read TGTGCCAGCAGCACAGGAACCAGGGGGACGGGGGAAAAACTGTTTTTT. It specifies CASSTGTRGTGEKLFF.

V gene TRBV27 combines with J gene TRBJ1-2; 7 bases are shared with TRBD1. Per the germline V gene, CDR1 is MNHEY and CDR2 is SMNVEV (reference sequence). The CDR3 covers 13 residues. The junction had 9 bases not matched to a gene; V was cut back by 6 bases and J by 8 bases. The CDR3 coding sequence is TGTGCCAGCAGAACTAGGCAGGGGGAAGGCTACACCTTC. Its translation: CASRTRQGEGYTF.

This clone is a singleton in its sample. The junction departs from the called germline gene at one end, perhaps through a read error. The rearrangement uses TRBV2 and TRBJ2-1, with 7 bases fitting TRBD2. CDR1 SNHLY and CDR2 FYNNEI come from the germline V gene. CDR3 length: 13 residues. The CDR3 loop reads CASSVTSGNGQFF. DNA for the CDR3: TGTGCCAGCAGCGTCACCAGCGGGAATGGGCAGTTCTTC.

The J gene is TRBJ1-2, the V gene TRBV4-3; TRBD1 is a possible D gene (5 bases). V gave up 1 base and J gave up 6 bases, with 18 bases separating them. CDR1 is LGHNA and CDR2 is YSLEER in the germline V gene. The CDR3 loop spans 16 amino acids. Here the CDR3 DNA reads TGCGCCAGCAGCCAAGTGAGGCAGGGCACGACGAATGGCTACACCTTC. This sequence encodes CASSQVRQGTTNGYTF.

The chain carries TRBV9 and TRBJ2-2; TRBD2 agrees at 10 bases. CDR1 SGDLS and CDR2 YYNGEE come from the germline V gene. The V gene end was trimmed by 4 bases and the J gene end by 4 bases; junction bases not matched to a gene: 10. CDR3 length: 17 residues. The CDR3 loop is CASSPRLAGEGTGELFF. The CDR3, as DNA: TGTGCCAGCAGCCCCCGTCTAGCGGGAGAGGGCACCGGGGAGCTGTTTTTT.

The chain combines TRBV4-1 with TRBJ1-5; no reliable D call. Germline values: CDR1 MGHRA, CDR2 YSYEKL. Trimming pared 0 bases from V and 3 bases from J, leaving 6 bases between. The CDR3 loop spans 14 amino acids. In DNA, the CDR3 is TGCGCCAGCAGCCAAGATCAGGACAATCAGCCCCAGCATTTT. Its protein product is CASSQDQDNQPQHF.

The chain is built from TRBV28 and TRBJ2-4; possible D gene TRBD2, 5 bases. The V end was cut by 3 bases, the J end by 1 base, with 10 bases between. CDR3 length: 15 residues. CDR1 and CDR2 (germline): MDHEN, SYDVKM. CDR3 protein: CASSLGAGAKNIQYF. As DNA, the CDR3 is TGTGCCAGCAGTTTGGGAGCTGGGGCCAAAAACATTCAGTACTTC.

Details on this clone: The sample carries other DNA sequences with the same CDR3. The V call is TRBV25-1, the J call TRBJ2-3; possible D gene TRBD1, 6 bases. CDR1 is MGHDK and CDR2 is SYGVNS in the germline V gene. V lost 3 bases and J lost 4, with 17 bases in between. The CDR3 covers 16 residues. For the CDR3, the DNA is TGTGCCAGCAGTGAGCATGAGGGGGTATGGGCAGATACGCAGTATTTT. This gives the protein CASSEHEGVWADTQYF.

The chain has TRBV7-3 and TRBJ2-1, with TRBD2 matching over 12 bases. Looked up from germline, CDR1 is SGHTA and CDR2 is FQGTGA. Unmatched junction bases numbered 5, after V lost 2 bases and J lost 6 bases. The CDR3 runs 16 residues. The CDR3 DNA is TGTGCCAGCAGCTTAGAGGGGACTAGCGGGCGCAATGAGCAGTTCTTC. Protein product: CASSLEGTSGRNEQFF.

The chain couples TRBV18 to TRBJ2-3, with TRBD1 matching over 9 bases. This CDR3 region has 14 residues. V trimming: 5 bases; J trimming: 4 bases; junction bases outside the gene matches: 4. Germline CDR1 and CDR2: KGHSH and LQKENI. The CDR3 region is CASSTGQGSDTQYF. CDR3 DNA sequence: TGTGCCAGCTCAACCGGACAGGGGTCAGATACGCAGTATTTT.

As regards this clone: This sample also contains other DNA sequences that code for the same CDR3. The chain uses TRBV28 and TRBJ2-7; TRBD2 is a possible D gene (6 bases). This CDR3 has 12 amino acids. CDR1 is MDHEN and CDR2 is SYDVKM in the germline V gene. V lost 7 bases and J lost 3, with 10 bases in between. The CDR3: CASKRGNYEQYF. In DNA, the CDR3 is TGTGCCAGCAAACGGGGGAACTACGAGCAGTACTTC.

The chain recombines TRBV9 with TRBJ1-3, with 7 nucleotides matching TRBD1. The length of the CDR3 is 15 residues. In germline, CDR1 is SGDLS, CDR2 YYNGEE. Trimming removed 0 bases from V and 4 bases from J; junction bases left unmatched: 4. CDR3 amino acids: CASSVEGASGNTIYF. CDR3 coding DNA: TGTGCCAGCAGCGTAGAGGGGGCTTCAGGAAACACCATATATTTT.

The chain uses TRBV5-5 and TRBJ1-2; no clear D gene. Trimming took 5 bases from V and 4 from J, leaving 18 bases between them. Germline values: CDR1 SGHKS, CDR2 YYEKEE (reference sequence). This CDR3 comprises 15 residues. CDR3 amino acids: CASRISGVFIYGYTF. The CDR3 DNA reads TGTGCCAGCAGAATCTCGGGAGTCTTTATCTATGGCTACACCTTC.

The chain combines TRBV18 with TRBJ1-5, with a weak D call TRBD1 (6 bases). Germline CDR1 KGHSH, CDR2 LQKENI. Trimming cost V 5 bases and J 3 bases, with 11 bases left between them. The CDR3 consists of 14 residues. CDR3 bases: TGTGCCAGCTCATCCGGACAGCCCAATCAGCCCCAGCATTTT. It is translated as CASSSGQPNQPQHF. The entire variable domain, with the rest obtained from reference TRBV18 and TRBJ1-5, is as follows: NAGVMQNPRHLVRRRGQEARLRCSPMKGHSHVYWYRQLPEEGLKFMVYLQKENIIDESGMPKERFSAEFPKEGPSILRIQQVVRGDSAAYFCASSSGQPNQPQHFGDGTRLSIL.

The chain has TRBV13 and TRBJ2-1; no definite D call. The V gene's germline CDR1 is PRHDT and CDR2 FYEKMQ (reference sequence). V was pared by 8 bases and J by 8 bases, with 10 bases between. This CDR3 spans 11 amino acids. For the CDR3, the DNA is TGTGCCAGCGGCGGCGGAGATGAGCAGTTCTTC. Protein: CASGGGDEQFF.